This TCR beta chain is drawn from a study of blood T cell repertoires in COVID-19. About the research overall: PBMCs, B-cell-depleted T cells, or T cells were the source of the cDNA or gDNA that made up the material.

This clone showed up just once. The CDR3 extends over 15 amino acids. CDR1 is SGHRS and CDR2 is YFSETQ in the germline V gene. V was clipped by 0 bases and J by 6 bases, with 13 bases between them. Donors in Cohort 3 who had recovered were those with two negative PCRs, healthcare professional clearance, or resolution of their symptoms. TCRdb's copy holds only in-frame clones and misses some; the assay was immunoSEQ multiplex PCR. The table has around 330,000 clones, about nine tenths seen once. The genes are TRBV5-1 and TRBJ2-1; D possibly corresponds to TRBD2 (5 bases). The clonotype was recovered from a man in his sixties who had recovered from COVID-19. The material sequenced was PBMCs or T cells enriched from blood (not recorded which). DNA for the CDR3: TGCGCCAGCAGCTTGGCGGGGAAAGGTCTCAATGAGCAGTTCTTC. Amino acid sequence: CASSLAGKGLNEQFF.